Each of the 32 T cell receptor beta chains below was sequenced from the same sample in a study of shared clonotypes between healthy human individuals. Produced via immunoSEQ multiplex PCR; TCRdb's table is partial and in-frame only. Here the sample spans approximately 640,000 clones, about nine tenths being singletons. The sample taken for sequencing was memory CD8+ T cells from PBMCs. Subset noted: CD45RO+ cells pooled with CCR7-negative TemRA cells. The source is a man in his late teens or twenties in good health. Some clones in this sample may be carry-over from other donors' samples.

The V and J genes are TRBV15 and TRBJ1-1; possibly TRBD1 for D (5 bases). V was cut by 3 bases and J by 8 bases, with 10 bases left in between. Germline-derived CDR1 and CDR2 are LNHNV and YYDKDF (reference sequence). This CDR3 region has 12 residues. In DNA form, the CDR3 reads TGTGCCACCAGCAGGACGGGACGGGAAGCTTTCTTT. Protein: CATSRTGREAFF.

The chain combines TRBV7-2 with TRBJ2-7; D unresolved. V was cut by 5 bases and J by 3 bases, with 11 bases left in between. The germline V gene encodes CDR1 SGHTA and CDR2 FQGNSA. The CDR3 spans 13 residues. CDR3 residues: CASSGRPRYEQYF. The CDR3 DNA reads TGTGCCAGCAGCGGTCGTCCCCGCTACGAGCAGTACTTC.

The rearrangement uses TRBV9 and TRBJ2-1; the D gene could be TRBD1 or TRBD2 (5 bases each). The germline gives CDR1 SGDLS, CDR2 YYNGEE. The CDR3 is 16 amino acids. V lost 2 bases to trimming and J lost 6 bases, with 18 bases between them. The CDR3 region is CASSVKTPEGRNEQFF. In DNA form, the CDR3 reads TGTGCCAGCAGCGTTAAGACCCCCGAGGGGCGCAATGAGCAGTTCTTC.

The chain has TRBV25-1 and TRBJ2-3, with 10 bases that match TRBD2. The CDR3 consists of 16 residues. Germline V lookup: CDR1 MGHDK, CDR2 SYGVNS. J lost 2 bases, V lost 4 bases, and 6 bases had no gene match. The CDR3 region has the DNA TGTGCCAGCAGTGCCTTACTAGCGGGACCCACAGATACGCAGTATTTT. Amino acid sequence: CASSALLAGPTDTQYF.

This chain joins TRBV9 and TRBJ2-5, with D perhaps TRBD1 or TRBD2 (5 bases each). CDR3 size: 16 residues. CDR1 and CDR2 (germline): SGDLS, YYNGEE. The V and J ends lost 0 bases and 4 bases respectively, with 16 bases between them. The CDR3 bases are TGTGCCAGCAGCGTAGGGCAGGGTGAGGGTCGAGAGACCCAGTACTTC. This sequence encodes CASSVGQGEGRETQYF. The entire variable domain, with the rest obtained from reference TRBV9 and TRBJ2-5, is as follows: DSGVTQTPKHLITATGQRVTLRCSPRSGDLSVYWYQQSLDQGLQFLIQYYNGEERAKGNILERFSAQQFPDLHSELNLSSLELGDSALYFCASSVGQGEGRETQYFGPGTRLLVL.

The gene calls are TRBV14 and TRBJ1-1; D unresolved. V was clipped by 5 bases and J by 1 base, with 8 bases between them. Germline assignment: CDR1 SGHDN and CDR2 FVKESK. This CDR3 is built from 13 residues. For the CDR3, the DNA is TGTGCCAGCAGCGGGGTAGAGAACACTGAAGCTTTCTTT. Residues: CASSGVENTEAFF.

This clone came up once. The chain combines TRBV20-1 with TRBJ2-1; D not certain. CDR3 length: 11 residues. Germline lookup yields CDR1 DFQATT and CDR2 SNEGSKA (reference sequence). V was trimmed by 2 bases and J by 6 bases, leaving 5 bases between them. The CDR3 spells CSARQSNEQFF. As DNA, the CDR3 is TGCAGTGCTAGACAGAGCAATGAGCAGTTCTTC.

The CDR3 protein is CATQGGNSNQPQHF. The CDR3 region has the DNA TGTGCCACCCAAGGCGGGAATTCCAATCAGCCCCAGCATTTT. The V gene is TRBV10-3, the J gene TRBJ1-5; D unresolved. From germline, CDR1 is ENHRY and CDR2 SYGVKD. V lost 10 bases and J lost 3, with 16 bases in between. CDR3 length equals 14 residues.

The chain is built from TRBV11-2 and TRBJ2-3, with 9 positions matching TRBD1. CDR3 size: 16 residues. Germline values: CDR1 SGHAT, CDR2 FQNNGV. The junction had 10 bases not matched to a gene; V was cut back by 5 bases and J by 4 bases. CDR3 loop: CASSPEKDRGADTQYF. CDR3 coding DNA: TGTGCCAGCAGCCCGGAGAAGGACAGGGGTGCAGATACGCAGTATTTT.

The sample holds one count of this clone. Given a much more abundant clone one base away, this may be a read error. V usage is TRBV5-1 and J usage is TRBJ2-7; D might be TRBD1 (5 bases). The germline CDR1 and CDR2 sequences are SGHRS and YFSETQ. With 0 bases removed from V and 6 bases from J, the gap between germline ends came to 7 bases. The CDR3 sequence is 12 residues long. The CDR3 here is CASSLVGAEQYF. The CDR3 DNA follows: TGCGCCAGCAGCTTGGTAGGGGCCGAGCAGTACTTC.

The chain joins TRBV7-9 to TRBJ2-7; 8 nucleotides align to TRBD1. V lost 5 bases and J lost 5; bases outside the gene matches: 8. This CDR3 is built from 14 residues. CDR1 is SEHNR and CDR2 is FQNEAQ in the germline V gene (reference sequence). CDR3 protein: CASSTQDRVHEQYF. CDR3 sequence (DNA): TGTGCCAGCAGCACCCAGGACAGGGTCCACGAGCAGTACTTC.

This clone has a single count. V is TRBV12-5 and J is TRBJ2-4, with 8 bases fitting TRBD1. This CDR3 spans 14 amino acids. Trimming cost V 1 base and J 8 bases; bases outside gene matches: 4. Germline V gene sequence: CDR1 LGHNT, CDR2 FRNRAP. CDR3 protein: CASGLGTGKDIQYF. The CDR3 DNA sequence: TGTGCTAGTGGTTTGGGGACAGGGAAGGACATTCAGTACTTC.

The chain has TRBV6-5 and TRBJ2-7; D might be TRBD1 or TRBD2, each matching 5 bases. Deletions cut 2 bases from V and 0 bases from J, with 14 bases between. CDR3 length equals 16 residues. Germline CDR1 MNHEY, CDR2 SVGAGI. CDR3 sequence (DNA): TGTGCCAGCAGTTACGACCGTAGCGACAGCTCCTACGAGCAGTACTTC. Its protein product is CASSYDRSDSSYEQYF.

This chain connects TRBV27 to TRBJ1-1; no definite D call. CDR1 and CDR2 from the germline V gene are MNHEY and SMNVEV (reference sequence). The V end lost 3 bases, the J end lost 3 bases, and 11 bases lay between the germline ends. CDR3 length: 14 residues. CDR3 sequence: CASSFHIKDTEAFF. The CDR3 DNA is TGTGCCAGCAGTTTCCACATAAAGGACACTGAAGCTTTCTTT.

This CDR3 is CASNISPGAAAYEQYF. As DNA, the CDR3 is TGTGCCAGCAATATAAGCCCGGGCGCGGCTGCCTACGAGCAGTACTTC. The rearrangement joins TRBV27 to TRBJ2-7; D is unresolved. Trimming stripped 7 bases from V and 2 bases from J, with 21 bases between. Germline CDR1 and CDR2: MNHEY and SMNVEV (reference sequence). CDR3 length: 16 amino acids.

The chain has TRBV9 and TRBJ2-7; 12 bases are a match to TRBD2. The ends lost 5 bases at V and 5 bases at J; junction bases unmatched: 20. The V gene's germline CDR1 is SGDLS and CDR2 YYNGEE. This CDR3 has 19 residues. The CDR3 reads CASSGNLGRTSGKDDEQYF. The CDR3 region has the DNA TGTGCCAGCAGTGGAAACCTTGGTCGGACTAGCGGGAAGGACGACGAGCAGTACTTC.

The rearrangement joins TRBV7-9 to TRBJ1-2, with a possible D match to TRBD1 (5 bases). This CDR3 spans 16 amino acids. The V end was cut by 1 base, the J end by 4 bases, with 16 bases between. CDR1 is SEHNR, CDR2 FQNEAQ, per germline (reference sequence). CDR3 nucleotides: TGTGCCAGCAGCTTAGTCGCAATCCCAGGGAGCTATGGCTACACCTTC. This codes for CASSLVAIPGSYGYTF. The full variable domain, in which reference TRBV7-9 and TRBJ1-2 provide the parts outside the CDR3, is DTGVSQNPRHKITKRGQNVTFRCDPISEHNRLYWYRQTLGQGPEFLTYFQNEAQLEKSRLLSDRFSAERPKGSFSTLEIQRTEQGDSAMYLCASSLVAIPGSYGYTFGSGTRLTVV.

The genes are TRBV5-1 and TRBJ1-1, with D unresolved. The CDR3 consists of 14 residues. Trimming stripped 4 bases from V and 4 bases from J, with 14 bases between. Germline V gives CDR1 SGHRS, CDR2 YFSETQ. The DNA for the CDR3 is TGCGCCAGCAGCCCGGGCGGAGAAGGCACTGAAGCTTTCTTT. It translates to CASSPGGEGTEAFF.

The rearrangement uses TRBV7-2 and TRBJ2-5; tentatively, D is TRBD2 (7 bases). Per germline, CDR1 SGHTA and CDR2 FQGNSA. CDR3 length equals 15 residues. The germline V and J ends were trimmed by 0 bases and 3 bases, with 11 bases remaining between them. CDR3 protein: CASSLAGGGEETQYF. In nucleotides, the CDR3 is TGTGCCAGCAGCTTAGCTGGAGGGGGGGAAGAGACCCAGTACTTC.

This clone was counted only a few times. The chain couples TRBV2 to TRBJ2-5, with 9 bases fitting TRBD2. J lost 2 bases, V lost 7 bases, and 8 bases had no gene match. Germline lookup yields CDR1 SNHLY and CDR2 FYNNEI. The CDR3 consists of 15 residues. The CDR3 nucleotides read TGTGCCAGCATTTTTGCTAGCGGGGTACAAGAGACCCAGTACTTC. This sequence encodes CASIFASGVQETQYF.

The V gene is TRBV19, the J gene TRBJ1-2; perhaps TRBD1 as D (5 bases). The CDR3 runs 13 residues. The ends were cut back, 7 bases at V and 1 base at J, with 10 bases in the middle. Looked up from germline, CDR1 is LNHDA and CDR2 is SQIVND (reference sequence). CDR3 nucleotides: TGTGCCAGTAAAAACAGGATTAACTATGGCTACACCTTC. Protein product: CASKNRINYGYTF.

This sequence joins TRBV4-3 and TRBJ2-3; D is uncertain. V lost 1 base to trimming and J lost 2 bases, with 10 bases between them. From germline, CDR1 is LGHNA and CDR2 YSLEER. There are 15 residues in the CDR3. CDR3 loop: CASSQAPDFTDTQYF. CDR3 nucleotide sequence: TGCGCCAGCAGCCAAGCGCCAGATTTCACAGATACGCAGTATTTT.

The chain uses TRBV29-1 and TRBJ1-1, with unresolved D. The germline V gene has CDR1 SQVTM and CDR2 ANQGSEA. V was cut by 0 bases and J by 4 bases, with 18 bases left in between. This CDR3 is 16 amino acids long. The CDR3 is CSVEDSWTLTSTEAFF. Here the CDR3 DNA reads TGCAGCGTTGAAGATTCATGGACTTTGACATCCACTGAAGCTTTCTTT.

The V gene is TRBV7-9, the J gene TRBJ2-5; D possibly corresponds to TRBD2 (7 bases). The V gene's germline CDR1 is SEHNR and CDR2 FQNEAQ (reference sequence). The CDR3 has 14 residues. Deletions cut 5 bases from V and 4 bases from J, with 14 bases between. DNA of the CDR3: TGTGCCAGCAGCGCCGACGGGGGGCGAGAGACCCAGTACTTC. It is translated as CASSADGGRETQYF.

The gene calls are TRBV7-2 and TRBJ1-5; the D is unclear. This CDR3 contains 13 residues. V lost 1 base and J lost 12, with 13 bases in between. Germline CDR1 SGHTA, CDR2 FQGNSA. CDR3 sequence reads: CASSLEVGRGQHF. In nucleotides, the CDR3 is TGTGCCAGCAGCTTAGAGGTAGGGCGAGGCCAGCATTTT.

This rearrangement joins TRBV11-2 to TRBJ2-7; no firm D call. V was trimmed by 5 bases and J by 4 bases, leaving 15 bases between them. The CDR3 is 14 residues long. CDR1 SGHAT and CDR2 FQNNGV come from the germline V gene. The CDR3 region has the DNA TGTGCCAGCAGCCCCGGTATGGTCTTATACGAGCAGTACTTC. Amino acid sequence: CASSPGMVLYEQYF.

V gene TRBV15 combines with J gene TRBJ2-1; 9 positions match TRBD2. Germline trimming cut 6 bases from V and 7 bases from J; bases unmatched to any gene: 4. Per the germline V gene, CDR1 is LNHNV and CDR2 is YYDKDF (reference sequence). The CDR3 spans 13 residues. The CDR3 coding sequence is TGTGCCACCAGGCTAGCGGGATCTAATGAGCAGTTCTTC. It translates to CATRLAGSNEQFF.

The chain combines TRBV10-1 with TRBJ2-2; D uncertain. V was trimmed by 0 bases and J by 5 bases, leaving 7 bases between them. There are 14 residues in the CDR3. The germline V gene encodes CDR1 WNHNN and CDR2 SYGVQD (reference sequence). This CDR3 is CASSESTDTGELFF. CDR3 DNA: TGCGCCAGCAGTGAGTCGACGGATACCGGGGAGCTGTTTTTT.

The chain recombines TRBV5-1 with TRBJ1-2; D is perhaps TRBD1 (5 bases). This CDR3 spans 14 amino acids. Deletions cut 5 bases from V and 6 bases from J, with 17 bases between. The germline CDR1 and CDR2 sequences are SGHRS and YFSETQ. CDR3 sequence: CASRSRGREDGYTF. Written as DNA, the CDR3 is TGCGCCAGCAGGTCGAGGGGCCGGGAAGATGGCTACACCTTC.

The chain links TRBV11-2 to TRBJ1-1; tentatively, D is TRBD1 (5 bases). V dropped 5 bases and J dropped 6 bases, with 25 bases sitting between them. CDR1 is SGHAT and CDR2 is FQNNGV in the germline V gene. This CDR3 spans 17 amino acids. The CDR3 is CASSATRVGAYFAEAFF. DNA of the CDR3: TGTGCCAGCAGCGCTACCAGGGTCGGCGCGTATTTCGCTGAAGCTTTCTTT.

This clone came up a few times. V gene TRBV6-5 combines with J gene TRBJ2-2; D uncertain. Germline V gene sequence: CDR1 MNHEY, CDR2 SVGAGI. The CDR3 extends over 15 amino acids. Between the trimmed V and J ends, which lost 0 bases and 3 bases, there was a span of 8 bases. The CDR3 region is CASSYSRQDTGELFF. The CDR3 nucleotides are TGTGCCAGCAGTTACTCTCGGCAGGACACCGGGGAGCTGTTTTTT.

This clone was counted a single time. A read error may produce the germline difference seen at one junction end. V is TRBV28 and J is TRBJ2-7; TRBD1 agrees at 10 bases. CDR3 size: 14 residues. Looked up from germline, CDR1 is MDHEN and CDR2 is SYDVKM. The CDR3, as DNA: TGTGCCAGCGCTTTGACAGGGGGCTCCTACGGGCAGTACTTC. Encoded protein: CASALTGGSYGQYF.